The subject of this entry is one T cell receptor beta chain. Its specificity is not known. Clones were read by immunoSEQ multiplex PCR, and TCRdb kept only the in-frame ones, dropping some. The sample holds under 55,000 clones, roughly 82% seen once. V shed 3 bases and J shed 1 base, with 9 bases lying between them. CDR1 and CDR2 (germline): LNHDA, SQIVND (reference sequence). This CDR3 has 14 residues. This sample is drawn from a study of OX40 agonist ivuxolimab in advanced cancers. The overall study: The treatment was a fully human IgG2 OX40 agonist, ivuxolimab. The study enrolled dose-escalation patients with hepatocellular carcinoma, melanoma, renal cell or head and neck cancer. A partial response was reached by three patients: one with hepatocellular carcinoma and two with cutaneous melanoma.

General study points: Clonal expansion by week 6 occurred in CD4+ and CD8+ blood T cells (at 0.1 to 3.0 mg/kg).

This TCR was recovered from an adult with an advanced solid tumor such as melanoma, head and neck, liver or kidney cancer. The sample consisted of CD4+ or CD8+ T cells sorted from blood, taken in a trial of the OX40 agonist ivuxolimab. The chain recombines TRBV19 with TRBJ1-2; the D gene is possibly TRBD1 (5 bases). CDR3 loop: CASSMTGVNYGYTF. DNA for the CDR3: TGTGCCAGTAGTATGACGGGGGTTAACTATGGCTACACCTTC. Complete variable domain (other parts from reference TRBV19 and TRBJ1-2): DGGITQSPKYLFRKEGQNVTLSCEQNLNHDAMYWYRQDPGQGLRLIYYSQIVNDFQKGDIAEGYSVSREKKESFPLTVTSAQKNPTAFYLCASSMTGVNYGYTFGSGTRLTVV.